The 27 T cell receptor beta chains below all came from one sample that was sequenced in a study of blood T cell repertoires in COVID-19. Assay: immunoSEQ multiplex PCR; the TCRdb copy retains only in-frame clones and omits some. The sample carries fewer than 400,000 clones, roughly 89% recorded once. The material sequenced was PBMCs or T cells enriched from blood (not recorded which). The origin of the receptors is a woman under 40 who had recovered from COVID-19.

This clone has a single count. This chain links TRBV19 with TRBJ1-5; 7 nucleotides line up with TRBD1. V was pared by 9 bases and J by 0 bases, with 11 bases of the junction left unmatched. The length of the CDR3 is 16 residues. The germline CDR1 and CDR2 sequences are LNHDA and SQIVND (reference sequence). CDR3 loop: CASRNRDSYSNQPQHF. CDR3 coding DNA: TGTGCCAGCCGTAACCGGGACAGCTATAGCAATCAGCCCCAGCATTTT.

The chain uses TRBV19 and TRBJ2-5; 10 bases are a match to TRBD2. The CDR3 consists of 15 residues. The V gene end was trimmed by 9 bases and the J gene end by 3 bases; junction bases not matched to a gene: 10. Germline V CDR1 and CDR2: LNHDA, SQIVND (reference sequence). The chain's CDR3 is CASSGRLAGEETQYF. CDR3 in DNA: TGTGCCAGCAGTGGGAGGCTAGCGGGAGAAGAGACCCAGTACTTC. Variable domain in full (rest from reference TRBV19 and TRBJ2-5): DGGITQSPKYLFRKEGQNVTLSCEQNLNHDAMYWYRQDPGQGLRLIYYSQIVNDFQKGDIAEGYSVSREKKESFPLTVTSAQKNPTAFYLCASSGRLAGEETQYFGPGTRLLVL.

J is TRBJ2-7 and V is TRBV5-1; 12 bases are a match to TRBD2. Germline V CDR1 and CDR2: SGHRS, YFSETQ. V gave up 0 bases and J gave up 3 bases; unmatched junction bases: 4. The CDR3 is 16 residues long. This CDR3 is CASSLAGLAGLYEQYF. The CDR3 DNA sequence: TGCGCCAGCAGCTTGGCCGGACTAGCGGGGCTCTACGAGCAGTACTTC.

The chain combines TRBV3-1 (or the pseudogene TRBV3-2) with TRBJ1-5; TRBD1 agrees at 7 bases. V lost 4 bases to trimming and J lost 0 bases; unmatched junction nucleotides: 9. The CDR3 is made up of 17 amino acids. Per germline, CDR1 LGHDT and CDR2 YNNKEL (reference sequence). The CDR3 protein is CASSRLLTGYSNQPQHF. CDR3 in DNA: TGTGCCAGCAGCCGACTACTGACAGGGTATAGCAATCAGCCCCAGCATTTT.

DNA for the CDR3: TGTGCCAGCACGAAGACTAGCTTTAAGGATACGCAGTATTTT. Protein product: CASTKTSFKDTQYF. The chain uses TRBV14 and TRBJ2-3; TRBD2 matches 7 bases. The junction had 10 bases not matched to a gene; V was cut back by 7 bases and J by 6 bases. This CDR3 comprises 14 residues. The germline V gene encodes CDR1 SGHDN and CDR2 FVKESK.

This chain links TRBV7-9 with TRBJ1-4; possible D gene TRBD1, 6 bases. The CDR3 consists of 16 residues. V was shortened by 5 bases and J by 7 bases, with 20 bases between the two germline ends. Germline lookup yields CDR1 SEHNR and CDR2 FQNEAQ (reference sequence). CDR3 DNA: TGTGCCAGCAGCCCTCCCCGATCAGGGGATCTTGAAAAACTGTTTTTT. Protein sequence: CASSPPRSGDLEKLFF.

This CDR3 reads CASSYSMTSGGARDTQYF. Written as DNA, the CDR3 is TGTGCCAGCAGCTATAGCATGACTAGCGGGGGGGCGAGAGATACGCAGTATTTT. This chain links TRBV11-2 with TRBJ2-3, with 14 nucleotides matching TRBD2. The CDR3 totals 18 residues. V was pared by 4 bases and J by 5 bases, with 11 bases of the junction left unmatched. Germline V gene lookup returns CDR1 SGHAT and CDR2 FQNNGV.

The J gene is TRBJ1-2, the V gene TRBV5-1, with D hard to call. This CDR3 is 16 amino acids long. CDR1 and CDR2 (germline): SGHRS, YFSETQ. Deletions cut 0 bases from V and 1 base from J, with 13 bases between. DNA of the CDR3: TGCGCCAGCAGCTTGGCCGTCGTAGAGTTTAACTATGGCTACACCTTC. Protein sequence: CASSLAVVEFNYGYTF.

The chain is built from TRBV7-8 and TRBJ1-2; 10 bases are a match to TRBD1. J was trimmed by 7 bases and V by 1 base; bases with no gene match: 21. CDR1 SGHVS and CDR2 FQNEAQ come from the germline V gene. This CDR3 spans 20 amino acids. CDR3 protein: CASSLGFRDRGPVRLSGYTF. The CDR3 DNA sequence: TGTGCCAGCAGCTTAGGCTTTCGCGACAGGGGGCCAGTCCGTCTCTCTGGCTACACCTTC. The variable domain in full, with the rest retrieved from reference TRBV7-8 and TRBJ1-2, is GAGVSQSPRYKVAKRGQDVALRCDPISGHVSLFWYQQALGQGPEFLTYFQNEAQLDKSGLPSDRFFAERPEGSVSTLKIQRTQQEDSAVYLCASSLGFRDRGPVRLSGYTFGSGTRLTVV.

The V call is TRBV30, the J call TRBJ1-5, with D hard to call. Germline CDR1 reads GTSNPN; CDR2 reads SVGIG (reference sequence). The length of the CDR3 is 13 residues. Trimming took 0 bases from V and 5 from J, leaving 8 bases between them. Written as DNA, the CDR3 is TGTGCCTGGAGTGTATGGAGCGATCAGCCCCAGCATTTT. As protein: CAWSVWSDQPQHF.

The chain recombines TRBV18 with TRBJ2-7; a possible D gene is TRBD2 (5 bases). Germline V gene data show CDR1 as KGHSH and CDR2 as LQKENI. The CDR3 is made up of 13 amino acids. V was clipped by 3 bases and J by 3 bases, with 9 bases between them. The CDR3: CASSPSTSYEQYF. The CDR3 DNA reads TGTGCCAGCTCACCTAGTACTAGCTACGAGCAGTACTTC.

V and J are TRBV4-1 and TRBJ1-1; 8 bases align to TRBD1. CDR1 MGHRA and CDR2 YSYEKL come from the germline V gene. J gave up 0 bases and V 0 bases, and 3 bases lay outside the gene matches. The CDR3 runs 16 residues. The CDR3 DNA is TGCGCCAGCAGCCAAGAGACAGGGGCTCTGAACACTGAAGCTTTCTTT. This translates into CASSQETGALNTEAFF.

The rearrangement links TRBV7-8 to TRBJ2-1; 7 nucleotides align to TRBD2. This CDR3 spans 17 amino acids. V was clipped by 2 bases and J by 7 bases; unmatched bases: 14. Germline V gives CDR1 SGHVS, CDR2 FQNEAQ. DNA for the CDR3: TGTGCCAGCAGCTTATTTAGCTTCGCGGGAGCGGGGAATGAGCAGTTCTTC. It encodes CASSLFSFAGAGNEQFF.

The chain links TRBV4-3 to TRBJ2-5; 8 bases fit TRBD1. The CDR3 contains 14 residues. Looked up from germline, CDR1 is LGHNA and CDR2 is YSLEER. Trimming took 1 base from V and 7 from J; bases not matched to a gene: 5. The CDR3 DNA is TGCGCCAGCAGCCAAGGACAGGGGTTGGGGACCCAGTACTTC. Its translation: CASSQGQGLGTQYF.

The J gene is TRBJ1-2, the V gene TRBV19; D may be TRBD1 (6 bases). Germline V gene data show CDR1 as LNHDA and CDR2 as SQIVND (reference sequence). The V and J ends lost 7 bases and 5 bases respectively, with 11 bases between them. The CDR3 is 12 amino acids. CDR3 protein: CASNDRLYGYTF. Here the CDR3 DNA reads TGTGCCAGTAACGACAGGCTATATGGCTACACCTTC.

This rearrangement joins TRBV4-1 to TRBJ2-1; TRBD1 might be the D (5 bases). CDR1 MGHRA and CDR2 YSYEKL come from the germline V gene. Trimming stripped 0 bases from V and 0 bases from J, with 9 bases between. CDR3 size: 16 residues. The CDR3: CASSQEDTNSYNEQFF. CDR3 nucleotide sequence: TGCGCCAGCAGCCAAGAGGACACGAACTCCTACAATGAGCAGTTCTTC.

The chain recombines TRBV5-1 with TRBJ1-1, with D hard to call. Trimming pared 3 bases from V and 1 base from J, leaving 7 bases between. CDR3 size: 13 residues. CDR1 is SGHRS, CDR2 YFSETQ, per germline. CDR3 loop: CASSSLENTEAFF. The CDR3 nucleotides read TGCGCCAGCAGCTCACTAGAGAACACTGAAGCTTTCTTT.

The chain recombines TRBV11-2 with TRBJ2-3; 8 bases are shared with TRBD2. This CDR3 contains 18 residues. CDR1 is SGHAT, CDR2 FQNNGV, per germline. V shed 5 bases, J shed 2 bases, and the junction held 15 bases outside the gene matches. The CDR3, as DNA: TGTGCCAGCAGCATAACTAGCGGCAGTCCTGTTTCCACAGATACGCAGTATTTT. It is translated as CASSITSGSPVSTDTQYF.

V is TRBV7-2 and J is TRBJ1-2, with 10 bases identical to TRBD1. Losses at the gene ends were 4 bases for V and 5 bases for J; bases not matched to a gene: 19. The CDR3 sequence is 19 residues long. Germline values: CDR1 SGHTA, CDR2 FQGNSA. CDR3 sequence (DNA): TGTGCCAGCAGCTCGACGCCAGGACAGGGGGGCCAGGGTCGGTATGGCTACACCTTC. This sequence encodes CASSSTPGQGGQGRYGYTF.

The genes are TRBV28 and TRBJ2-5; 8 positions match TRBD1. V gave up 3 bases and J gave up 4 bases; unmatched junction bases: 4. The CDR3 covers 14 residues. Germline-derived CDR1 and CDR2 are MDHEN and SYDVKM. DNA of the CDR3: TGTGCCAGCAGTTTGATGGACAGGGTAGAGACCCAGTACTTC. This codes for CASSLMDRVETQYF.

This chain links TRBV11-1 with TRBJ2-7, with D perhaps TRBD1 (5 bases). Germline V gene sequence: CDR1 SGHAT, CDR2 FQDESV (reference sequence). Trimming took 2 bases from V and 0 from J, leaving 8 bases between them. The CDR3 loop spans 14 amino acids. CDR3 sequence (DNA): TGTGCCAGCAGCTTACAGGGTCCCTCCTACGAGCAGTACTTC. It codes for CASSLQGPSYEQYF. Full variable domain (remainder filled in from reference TRBV11-1 and TRBJ2-7): EAEVAQSPRYKITEKSQAVAFWCDPISGHATLYWYRQILGQGPELLVQFQDESVVDDSQLPKDRFSAERLKGVDSTLKIQPAELGDSAMYLCASSLQGPSYEQYFGPGTRLTVT.

This clone was found a few times. CDR3 residues: CASSLEQGYGYTF. DNA of the CDR3: TGCGCCAGCAGCTTGGAGCAGGGGTATGGCTACACCTTC. The chain joins TRBV5-1 to TRBJ1-2; D is possibly TRBD1 (6 bases). In germline, CDR1 is SGHRS, CDR2 YFSETQ. Trimming stripped 0 bases from V and 5 bases from J, with 8 bases between. This CDR3 comprises 13 residues.

The gene calls are TRBV15 and TRBJ2-7; D is unresolved. CDR1 LNHNV and CDR2 YYDKDF come from the germline V gene (reference sequence). With 2 bases removed from V and 3 bases from J, the gap between germline ends came to 11 bases. CDR3 length equals 14 residues. The CDR3 DNA sequence: TGTGCCACCAGCAGACCGGGTCCTTACTACGAGCAGTACTTC. Protein: CATSRPGPYYEQYF.

The chain has TRBV7-6 and TRBJ2-2, with 12 bases matching TRBD2. Germline V gene lookup returns CDR1 SGHVS and CDR2 FNYEAQ. With 5 bases clipped from V and 4 bases from J, the junction kept 5 bases outside the gene matches. The CDR3 sequence is 16 residues long. CDR3 loop: CASSVSSGGATGELFF. Here the CDR3 DNA reads TGTGCCAGCAGCGTGTCTAGCGGGGGGGCCACCGGGGAGCTGTTTTTT.

The gene calls are TRBV9 and TRBJ1-2, with D maybe TRBD1 (5 bases). The CDR3 consists of 16 residues. Trimming shortened V by 2 bases and J by 5 bases, and 19 bases separated the two germline ends. CDR1 is SGDLS and CDR2 is YYNGEE in the germline V gene. The CDR3 loop is CASSVVISGLSYGYTF. The CDR3, as DNA: TGTGCCAGCAGCGTTGTTATTTCAGGGCTGAGTTATGGCTACACCTTC. Full variable domain (missing parts from reference TRBV9 and TRBJ1-2): DSGVTQTPKHLITATGQRVTLRCSPRSGDLSVYWYQQSLDQGLQFLIQYYNGEERAKGNILERFSAQQFPDLHSELNLSSLELGDSALYFCASSVVISGLSYGYTFGSGTRLTVV.

As concerns this clone: The junction does not match germline at one end; this may be a read error. The CDR3 sequence: CASSLFGSGFAF. The CDR3 DNA reads TGTGCCAGCAGCTTGTTTGGATCGGGGTTCGCCTTC. The chain carries TRBV7-9 and TRBJ1-2; D not resolved. Germline lookup yields CDR1 SEHNR and CDR2 FQNEAQ (reference sequence). The length of the CDR3 is 12 residues.

The CDR3 sequence: CASSESTGKSTDTQYF. In DNA form, the CDR3 reads TGCGCCAGCAGTGAGTCGACAGGGAAGAGCACAGATACGCAGTATTTT. The chain recombines TRBV10-1 with TRBJ2-3; TRBD1 matches at 7 bases. Germline V gene data show CDR1 as WNHNN and CDR2 as SYGVQD (reference sequence). V was pared by 0 bases and J by 0 bases, with 3 bases of the junction left unmatched. The CDR3 extends over 16 amino acids.